Listed below are T cell receptor beta chains from one sample, sequenced in a study of T cell clusters in autoimmune cytopenias. Using the multiplex PCR reads, TCRdb records one entry per CDR3 protein without DNA. Its listing shows a few thousand distinct CDR3 sequences. The sample was also linked to a second study, of T cell repertoires in aging, cancer and after chemotherapy.

The source material was peripheral blood. Receptors were obtained from a human donor in good health. The CDR3 runs from the conserved cysteine through the conserved F or W. Each record gives: V gene, J gene, clone size, CDR3 protein. Some rows have no size entry. The others give once, few or many, or a class for an expanded clone.

v_gene: TRBV19
j_gene: TRBJ2-2
abundance: -
CDR3aa: CASMGGTNTGELFF

v_gene: TRBV27
j_gene: TRBJ1-5
abundance: -
CDR3aa: CASSFSRYQPQHF

v_gene: TRBV6-6
j_gene: TRBJ1-2
abundance: -
CDR3aa: CASSYGSSRGYTF

v_gene: TRBV15
j_gene: TRBJ1-4
abundance: large
CDR3aa: CATSFGTGDEKLFF

v_gene: TRBV7-9
j_gene: TRBJ1-4
abundance: -
CDR3aa: CASSQTSGDEKLFF

v_gene: TRBV14
j_gene: TRBJ2-7
abundance: -
CDR3aa: CASSHLTGYEQYF

v_gene: TRBV6-1
j_gene: TRBJ2-1
abundance: -
CDR3aa: CASMGQGHYNEQFF

v_gene: TRBV29-1
j_gene: TRBJ2-3
abundance: medium-sized
CDR3aa: CSGRGGRTDTQYF

v_gene: TRBV19
j_gene: TRBJ1-5
abundance: -
CDR3aa: CASATSAVNQPQHF

v_gene: TRBV30
j_gene: TRBJ1-3
abundance: -
CDR3aa: CAWSGYSGGNTIYF

v_gene: TRBV4-1
j_gene: TRBJ2-2
abundance: -
CDR3aa: CASSQVPGGPEAGELFF

v_gene: TRBV12-3/TRBV12-4
j_gene: TRBJ2-3
abundance: medium-sized
CDR3aa: CASSSDWSTDTQYF

v_gene: TRBV5-1
j_gene: TRBJ2-1
abundance: -
CDR3aa: CASSSTPGVAGDEQFF

v_gene: TRBV20-1
j_gene: TRBJ1-2
abundance: -
CDR3aa: CSAPPGQGFGYTF

v_gene: TRBV19
j_gene: TRBJ1-2
abundance: -
CDR3aa: CASRAGGMNYGYTF

v_gene: TRBV27
j_gene: TRBJ1-6
abundance: medium-sized
CDR3aa: CASGRYSGTASKSPLHF

v_gene: TRBV19
j_gene: TRBJ2-1
abundance: medium-sized
CDR3aa: CASSPTGQVPYNEQFF

v_gene: TRBV12-3/TRBV12-4
j_gene: TRBJ2-2
abundance: -
CDR3aa: CASSFFSVAGELFF

v_gene: TRBV12-3/TRBV12-4
j_gene: TRBJ2-5
abundance: -
CDR3aa: CASSISGGASETQYF

v_gene: TRBV5-6
j_gene: TRBJ2-7
abundance: -
CDR3aa: CASSLRQGVYNEQFF

v_gene: TRBV27
j_gene: TRBJ2-2
abundance: -
CDR3aa: CASTPRGGGELFF

v_gene: TRBV12-3/TRBV12-4
j_gene: TRBJ2-7
abundance: -
CDR3aa: CASSFQTSGSSEQYF

v_gene: TRBV12-3/TRBV12-4
j_gene: TRBJ2-2
abundance: -
CDR3aa: CASSQGQANTGELFF

v_gene: TRBV28
j_gene: TRBJ1-2
abundance: -
CDR3aa: CASSLFLYVGGYGYTF

v_gene: TRBV12-3/TRBV12-4
j_gene: TRBJ1-1
abundance: -
CDR3aa: CASSFAANTEAFF

v_gene: TRBV12-3/TRBV12-4
j_gene: TRBJ2-7
abundance: -
CDR3aa: CASSGGWYEQYF

v_gene: TRBV6-2/TRBV6-3
j_gene: TRBJ2-1
abundance: -
CDR3aa: CASSYPPGRRLLSYNEQFF

v_gene: TRBV10-3
j_gene: TRBJ2-7
abundance: -
CDR3aa: CAISVGTVDEQYF